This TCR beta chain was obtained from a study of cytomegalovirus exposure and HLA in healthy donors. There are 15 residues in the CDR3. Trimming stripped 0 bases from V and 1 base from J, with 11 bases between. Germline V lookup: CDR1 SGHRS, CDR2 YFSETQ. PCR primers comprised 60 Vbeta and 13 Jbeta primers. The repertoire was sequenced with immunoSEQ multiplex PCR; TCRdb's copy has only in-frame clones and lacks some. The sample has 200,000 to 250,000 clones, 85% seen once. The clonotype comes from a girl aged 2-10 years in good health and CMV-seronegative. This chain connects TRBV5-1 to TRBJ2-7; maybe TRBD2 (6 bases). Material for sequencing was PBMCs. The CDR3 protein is CASSLEPGLSYEQYF. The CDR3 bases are TGCGCCAGCAGCTTGGAACCGGGACTGTCCTACGAGCAGTACTTC. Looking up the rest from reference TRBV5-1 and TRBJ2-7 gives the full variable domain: KAGVTQTPRYLIKTRGQQVTLSCSPISGHRSVSWYQQTPGQGLQFLFEYFSETQRNKGNFPGRFSGRQFSNSRSEMNVSTLELGDSALYLCASSLEPGLSYEQYFGPGTRLTVT.